The 18 T cell receptor beta chains presented below share a single source sample, sequenced in a study of shared clonotypes between healthy human individuals. Repertoires were generated with immunoSEQ multiplex PCR, while TCRdb's copy carries only in-frame clones and drops some. Counted here are approximately 2.5 million clones, approximately 93% occurring once; the ten biggest clones make up approximately 0.35%. The source material was naive CD4+ T cells from PBMCs. As to subset: CD45RA+ positively selected. The receptors were sampled from a man aged 18-30 years in good health. Some clones in this sample may be carry-over from other donors' samples.

The rearrangement uses TRBV6-5 and TRBJ1-2; tentatively, D is TRBD1 (6 bases). V was shortened by 2 bases and J by 7 bases, with 14 bases between the two germline ends. This CDR3 is 14 amino acids long. Looked up from germline, CDR1 is MNHEY and CDR2 is SVGAGI. CDR3: CASSYVGRGSGYTF. The CDR3 DNA sequence: TGTGCCAGCAGTTACGTGGGCAGGGGAAGTGGCTACACCTTC.

In this sample, this clone turned up once. The V and J genes are TRBV5-1 and TRBJ2-3; D call uncertain. CDR1 is SGHRS and CDR2 is YFSETQ in the germline V gene. The length of the CDR3 is 14 residues. Trimming cost V 4 bases and J 2 bases, with 11 bases left between them. The CDR3 coding sequence is TGCGCCAGCAGCCTTTTGACGGCCACAGATACGCAGTATTTT. As protein: CASSLLTATDTQYF. The complete variable domain, with remaining parts taken from reference TRBV5-1 and TRBJ2-3, reads KAGVTQTPRYLIKTRGQQVTLSCSPISGHRSVSWYQQTPGQGLQFLFEYFSETQRNKGNFPGRFSGRQFSNSRSEMNVSTLELGDSALYLCASSLLTATDTQYFGPGTRLTVL.

The chain recombines TRBV15 with TRBJ2-5, with a possible D match to TRBD2 (5 bases). The ends were cut back, 3 bases at V and 1 base at J, with 18 bases in the middle. This CDR3 comprises 17 residues. Germline loops: CDR1 LNHNV, CDR2 YYDKDF (reference sequence). The CDR3 region is CATSSGPGGRRQETQYF. CDR3 sequence (DNA): TGTGCCACCAGCAGTGGCCCTGGCGGGCGTCGCCAAGAGACCCAGTACTTC.

The CDR3 DNA reads as TGTGCCATCAGTGCTGGGACTTACAGCCGGGATACGCAGTATTTT. Translated: CAISAGTYSRDTQYF. The chain combines TRBV10-3 with TRBJ2-3; D might be TRBD2 (6 bases). Germline V gene lookup returns CDR1 ENHRY and CDR2 SYGVKD. Trimming removed 4 bases from V and 6 bases from J, with 17 bases in between. The CDR3 loop spans 15 amino acids.

The V and J genes are TRBV10-1 and TRBJ2-1; TRBD2 matches at 7 bases. Germline V gives CDR1 WNHNN, CDR2 SYGVQD (reference sequence). The CDR3 has 14 residues. The V gene end was trimmed by 1 base and the J gene end by 9 bases; junction bases not matched to a gene: 6. The CDR3 DNA is TGCGCCAGCAGTGAGTTTCGGTCTAGCGGTGAGCAGTTCTTC. Translating gives CASSEFRSSGEQFF.

This chain joins TRBV5-6 and TRBJ1-5; TRBD1 matches at 8 bases. The CDR3 has 19 amino acids. Germline V lookup: CDR1 SGHDT, CDR2 YYEEEE. The V segment lost 4 bases and the J segment 0 bases; nucleotides outside the gene matches: 15. For the CDR3, the DNA is TGTGCCAGCAGCGACGTTAGGACAGGGATTCTTCCTAGCAATCAGCCCCAGCATTTT. Translation: CASSDVRTGILPSNQPQHF.

V is TRBV27 and J is TRBJ2-5, with D hard to call. CDR3 length equals 13 residues. The V end lost 6 bases, the J end lost 3 bases, and 11 bases lay between the germline ends. The germline V gene has CDR1 MNHEY and CDR2 SMNVEV (reference sequence). The CDR3 loop reads CASSFRWEETQYF. CDR3 sequence (DNA): TGTGCCAGCAGCTTTCGTTGGGAAGAGACCCAGTACTTC.

This chain uses TRBV6-4 with TRBJ2-3, with a possible D match to TRBD2 (5 bases). Per germline, CDR1 MRHNA and CDR2 SNTAGT. V lost 10 bases to trimming and J lost 2 bases, with 16 bases between them. There are 14 residues in the CDR3. CDR3 in amino acids: CATRMDFYTDTQYF. The CDR3 region has the DNA TGTGCCACCCGGATGGACTTTTACACAGATACGCAGTATTTT.

A single count supports this clone. The V gene is TRBV7-6, the J gene TRBJ2-7; 9 bases fit TRBD1. This CDR3 is built from 15 residues. The junction had 12 bases not matched to a gene; V was cut back by 5 bases and J by 7 bases. Germline V CDR1 and CDR2: SGHVS, FNYEAQ. The CDR3 sequence: CASSSTGGPMGEQYF. The CDR3 nucleotides read TGTGCCAGCAGCAGCACAGGGGGCCCAATGGGGGAGCAGTACTTC.

V usage is TRBV28 and J usage is TRBJ2-2; 8 bases map to TRBD2. CDR3 length equals 17 residues. Germline V gene sequence: CDR1 MDHEN, CDR2 SYDVKM. V dropped 5 bases and J dropped 5; count of bases not matched to a gene: 13. In DNA form, the CDR3 reads TGTGCCAGCAGTCCTCGGGTCGGGAGGGCCGGGACCGGGGAGCTGTTTTTT. Translated: CASSPRVGRAGTGELFF.

This clone has more than one count but fewer than ten. The chain recombines TRBV28 with TRBJ1-5; no clear D gene. V was cut by 7 bases and J by 3 bases, with 10 bases left in between. Germline assignment: CDR1 MDHEN and CDR2 SYDVKM. CDR3 length equals 13 residues. This CDR3 is CASNDGANQPQHF. DNA of the CDR3: TGTGCCAGCAACGACGGAGCCAATCAGCCCCAGCATTTT.

This clone showed up just a few times. The chain combines TRBV7-9 with TRBJ2-3, with a tentative D call TRBD2 (6 bases). The germline V gene encodes CDR1 SEHNR and CDR2 FQNEAQ (reference sequence). This CDR3 contains 10 residues. CDR3: CTEGPDTQYF. For the CDR3, the DNA is TGTACGGAGGGCCCAGATACGCAGTATTTT.

V and J are TRBV28 and TRBJ2-3; 7 bases are a match to TRBD2. The CDR3 runs to 16 residues. V was clipped by 2 bases and J by 4 bases; unmatched bases: 9. Germline CDR1 MDHEN, CDR2 SYDVKM. CDR3 nucleotides: TGTGCCAGCAGTTTAGCGGGAGAAGGCCTGCCAGATACGCAGTATTTT. It yields the protein CASSLAGEGLPDTQYF.

CDR3 nucleotide sequence: TGCGCCAGCAGCTGGGTTCCCGGACTAGCGGCGGAGACCCAGTACTTC. It translates to CASSWVPGLAAETQYF. The V call is TRBV5-1, the J call TRBJ2-5; 10 bases line up with TRBD2. V was pared by 3 bases and J by 5 bases, with 10 bases of the junction left unmatched. This CDR3 is 16 amino acids long. Germline CDR1 SGHRS, CDR2 YFSETQ.

The genes are TRBV19 and TRBJ2-3, with D uncertain. Trimming shortened V by 4 bases and J by 5 bases, and 13 bases separated the two germline ends. CDR3 size: 14 residues. Germline-derived CDR1 and CDR2 are LNHDA and SQIVND (reference sequence). The CDR3 spells CASSSRPGVDTQYF. The CDR3 region has the DNA TGTGCCAGTAGTAGCCGGCCTGGGGTAGATACGCAGTATTTT.

This sequence joins TRBV4-2 and TRBJ2-7; 9 nucleotides line up with TRBD1. Germline CDR1 and CDR2: LGHNA and YNFKEQ. The CDR3 is made up of 14 amino acids. V trimming: 5 bases; J trimming: 7 bases; junction bases outside the gene matches: 9. The CDR3 loop reads CASSKTGGRLEQYF. CDR3 coding DNA: TGTGCCAGCAGCAAAACAGGGGGCCGTTTGGAGCAGTACTTC.

V gene TRBV13 combines with J gene TRBJ2-3; D gene ambiguous. V dropped 5 bases and J dropped 1 base, with 10 bases sitting between them. The V gene's germline CDR1 is PRHDT and CDR2 FYEKMQ (reference sequence). CDR3 length: 14 amino acids. The CDR3: CASSHGRGTDTQYF. The DNA of the CDR3 is TGTGCCAGCAGCCACGGTCGGGGCACAGATACGCAGTATTTT. Full variable domain (missing parts from reference TRBV13 and TRBJ2-3): AAGVIQSPRHLIKEKRETATLKCYPIPRHDTVYWYQQGPGQDPQFLISFYEKMQSDKGSIPDRFSAQQFSDYHSELNMSSLELGDSALYFCASSHGRGTDTQYFGPGTRLTVL.

The gene calls are TRBV11-2 and TRBJ1-1; 8 bases fit TRBD1. Germline assignment: CDR1 SGHAT and CDR2 FQNNGV. The CDR3 is made up of 15 amino acids. With V trimmed by 4 bases and J by 6 bases, 10 bases remained unmatched. Here the CDR3 DNA reads TGTGCCAGCAGCTCAAGAACAGGGGGGGAGGCTGAAGCTTTCTTT. Residues: CASSSRTGGEAEAFF.